This T cell receptor (beta chain) was observed in a study of T cell responses to AZD1222 COVID-19 vaccine. Method: immunoSEQ multiplex PCR; TCRdb's copy keeps in-frame clones and lacks some. The profile covers over 75,000 clones, with around nine tenths appearing a single time and around 2.2% taken by the ten largest. Study findings and constraints: Clonal diversity was possibly underestimated, and the donors were mostly white British, with more females. The number of AZD1222 recipients seropositive at baseline was only five to seven. None of the repertoires were sampled until the peak T cell response had passed. Breadth and depth of Spike-specific TCRs rose after two AZD1222 doses.

CDR1 is KGHSH, CDR2 LQKENI, per germline. This CDR3 contains 14 residues. Trimming pared 6 bases from V and 5 bases from J, leaving 16 bases between. Concerning this clone itself: Its target is unknown.

The TCR sequence derives from an adult in good health. Here the sequenced sample was peripheral blood, taken on day 0 of AZD1222 vaccination. V is TRBV18 and J is TRBJ2-5; unclear D gene. The CDR3 DNA reads TGTGCCAGCTCTCCCGCAGGTTTTGGGGAGACCCAGTACTTC. It codes for CASSPAGFGETQYF.